The 32 T cell receptor beta chains reported below all come from one sample, sequenced in a study of T cell responses to AZD1222 COVID-19 vaccine. Sequencing used immunoSEQ multiplex PCR; TCRdb keeps in-frame clones, though not all of them. In the table there are around 99,000 clones, 88% of which are singletons. Sequenced material: peripheral blood, taken on day 0 of MenACWY control vaccination. These receptors were collected from an adult in good health.

The chain carries TRBV7-9 and TRBJ2-2; D unresolved. The CDR3 has 15 amino acids. The V end lost 7 bases, the J end lost 5 bases, and 17 bases lay between the germline ends. Germline CDR1 and CDR2: SEHNR and FQNEAQ (reference sequence). The CDR3 nucleotides are TGTGCCAGCACGTGGACCTACAGAGGAACCGGGGAGCTGTTTTTT. Amino acid sequence: CASTWTYRGTGELFF.

This chain connects TRBV2 to TRBJ2-7; the match to TRBD2 covers 11 bases. The CDR3 sequence is 14 residues long. Germline V lookup: CDR1 SNHLY, CDR2 FYNNEI. V was clipped by 5 bases and J by 3 bases; unmatched bases: 3. The chain's CDR3 is CASSRTSGGYEQYF. CDR3 nucleotides: TGTGCCAGCAGTCGAACTAGCGGGGGCTACGAGCAGTACTTC.

The chain employs TRBV5-8 and TRBJ1-2, with 7 bases fitting TRBD1. The CDR3 sequence is 17 residues long. V was clipped by 1 base and J by 0 bases; unmatched bases: 9. The germline CDR1 and CDR2 sequences are SGHTS and YDEGEE. The CDR3 spells CASSLRTGKKANYGYTF. In DNA form, the CDR3 reads TGTGCCAGCAGCTTGCGGACAGGAAAAAAAGCTAACTATGGCTACACCTTC.

V usage is TRBV9 and J usage is TRBJ2-7, with 11 bases aligning to TRBD2. Germline V gives CDR1 SGDLS, CDR2 YYNGEE. J lost 1 base, V lost 4 bases, and 4 bases had no gene match. The CDR3 extends over 15 amino acids. The CDR3, as DNA: TGTGCCAGCAGCCCTAGCGGGAGGTTTTCCTACGAGCAGTACTTC. Protein sequence: CASSPSGRFSYEQYF.

This chain uses TRBV3-1 (or the pseudogene TRBV3-2) with TRBJ1-1, with TRBD1 matching 7 bases. This CDR3 has 13 amino acids. Germline V gene data show CDR1 as LGHDT and CDR2 as YNNKEL (reference sequence). Trimming cost V 8 bases and J 8 bases; bases outside gene matches: 11. CDR3 DNA: TGTGCCAGCGGCCTTTTGGGGGACAGAGAAGCTTTCTTT. Translation gives CASGLLGDREAFF.

This clone was counted a single time. The rearrangement links TRBV3-1 (or the pseudogene TRBV3-2) to TRBJ1-2; D is undetermined. The CDR3 totals 11 residues. Trimming left V 5 bases short and J 2 bases short, with 3 bases between. Germline CDR1 is LGHDT and CDR2 is YNNKEL (reference sequence). The CDR3 loop reads CASSENYGYTF. For the CDR3, the DNA is TGTGCCAGCAGCGAAAACTATGGCTACACCTTC.

The chain joins TRBV15 to TRBJ2-2; no clear D gene. With 5 bases removed from V and 1 base from J, the gap between germline ends came to 11 bases. The CDR3 extends over 15 amino acids. Per germline, CDR1 LNHNV and CDR2 YYDKDF (reference sequence). CDR3 amino acids: CATSGTRRNTGELFF. CDR3 bases: TGTGCCACCAGCGGTACCAGGAGGAACACCGGGGAGCTGTTTTTT.

There are a few counts of this clone. This chain uses TRBV12-5 with TRBJ1-2, with 7 bases that match TRBD1. Germline V gene sequence: CDR1 LGHNT, CDR2 FRNRAP. J gave up 0 bases and V 0 bases, and 16 bases lay outside the gene matches. The CDR3 length is 20 residues. As DNA, the CDR3 is TGTGCTAGTGGTTTGGTCGGTAGAACCGGACAGGTAGAAGCTAACTATGGCTACACCTTC. This gives the protein CASGLVGRTGQVEANYGYTF.

The chain joins TRBV7-2 to TRBJ2-5; 8 bases align to TRBD1. The CDR3 sequence is 16 residues long. The germline gives CDR1 SGHTA, CDR2 FQGNSA. The V and J ends lost 2 bases and 3 bases, in that order; junction bases with no gene match: 8. The CDR3 loop reads CASSLRTGWEEETQYF. CDR3 coding DNA: TGTGCCAGCAGCTTACGGACAGGGTGGGAGGAAGAGACCCAGTACTTC.

The chain joins TRBV5-1 to TRBJ1-5; TRBD1 might be the D (5 bases). V was trimmed by 4 bases and J by 3 bases, leaving 17 bases between them. This CDR3 spans 16 amino acids. Germline-derived CDR1 and CDR2 are SGHRS and YFSETQ. This chain's CDR3 is CASSPEGQAINQPQHF. The CDR3 bases are TGCGCCAGCAGCCCGGAGGGGCAGGCGATCAATCAGCCCCAGCATTTT.

The chain employs TRBV21-1 and TRBJ1-1. TRBV21-1 is listed as a pseudogene. The CDR3 is 15 amino acids. The CDR3 DNA sequence: TGTGCCAGCAGTGAGGGAAAGAGCTCGAACACTGAAGCTTTCTTT. Protein product: CASSEGKSSNTEAFF.

The chain joins TRBV4-3 to TRBJ2-5; no clear D. The germline V gene has CDR1 LGHNA and CDR2 YSLEER. V lost 2 bases to trimming and J lost 1 base, with 11 bases between them. The CDR3 spans 15 residues. This chain's CDR3 is CASSQNHAVQETQYF. CDR3 coding DNA: TGCGCCAGCAGCCAAAACCACGCAGTCCAAGAGACCCAGTACTTC.

The gene calls are TRBV30 and TRBJ2-6, with D unclear. Germline loops: CDR1 GTSNPN, CDR2 SVGIG (reference sequence). The V end was cut by 2 bases, the J end by 2 bases, with 4 bases between. This CDR3 region has 13 residues. In DNA form, the CDR3 reads TGTGCCTGGAGTTCAACTGGGGCCAACGTCCTGACTTTC. Translated: CAWSSTGANVLTF.

The chain recombines TRBV6-5 with TRBJ1-5; possible D gene TRBD1, 5 bases. Germline V lookup: CDR1 MNHEY, CDR2 SVGAGI. The CDR3 has 15 residues. V was trimmed by 6 bases and J by 5 bases, leaving 17 bases between them. The CDR3 sequence: CASRWSTRADQPQHF. For the CDR3, the DNA is TGTGCCAGCAGATGGTCGACCAGGGCCGATCAGCCCCAGCATTTT.

The gene calls are TRBV29-1 and TRBJ2-7; tentatively, D is TRBD1 (5 bases). V dropped 4 bases and J dropped 0 bases, with 10 bases sitting between them. The CDR3 loop spans 13 amino acids. CDR1 and CDR2 from the germline V gene are SQVTM and ANQGSEA. The CDR3 here is CSVAPTVSYEQYF. The CDR3 DNA is TGCAGCGTTGCTCCGACAGTCTCCTACGAGCAGTACTTC.

The V gene is TRBV6-5, the J gene TRBJ2-1; D is perhaps TRBD1 (6 bases). Trimming removed 6 bases from V and 8 bases from J, with 17 bases in between. CDR3 length: 14 amino acids. Germline values: CDR1 MNHEY, CDR2 SVGAGI. The CDR3 nucleotides read TGTGCCAGCAGGGTCGAGGGGCAGGGGCATGAGCAGTTCTTC. Its translation: CASRVEGQGHEQFF.

This clone was seen only a few times. The J gene is TRBJ2-7, the V gene TRBV5-1, with a possible D match to TRBD1 (5 bases). Per the germline V gene, CDR1 is SGHRS and CDR2 is YFSETQ. There are 16 residues in the CDR3. Between the trimmed V and J ends, which lost 4 bases and 3 bases, there was a span of 20 bases. In DNA, the CDR3 is TGCGCCAGCAGCCCGCCGGGCAGGGTTGGAAGCTACGAGCAGTACTTC. This gives the protein CASSPPGRVGSYEQYF.

The rearrangement uses TRBV3-1 (or the pseudogene TRBV3-2) and TRBJ2-7; the D is unclear. CDR1 and CDR2 from the germline V gene are LGHDT and YNNKEL (reference sequence). The CDR3 runs to 12 residues. The ends were cut back, 1 base at V and 5 bases at J, with 6 bases in the middle. DNA for the CDR3: TGTGCCAGCAGCCAAGGTTCGGACGAGCAGTACTTC. Its translation: CASSQGSDEQYF.

Only one count was recorded for this clone. The chain is built from TRBV4-3 and TRBJ2-1, with D maybe TRBD1 (5 bases). V dropped 0 bases and J dropped 4 bases, with 13 bases sitting between them. The germline V gene encodes CDR1 LGHNA and CDR2 YSLEER. The CDR3 spans 16 residues. The CDR3 spells CASSQEGTGLYNEQFF. In nucleotides, the CDR3 is TGCGCCAGCAGCCAAGAGGGCACAGGCTTATACAATGAGCAGTTCTTC.

The V call is TRBV7-9, the J call TRBJ1-6; D perhaps matches TRBD1 (5 bases). Trimming pared 0 bases from V and 7 bases from J, leaving 13 bases between. This CDR3 is built from 16 residues. The V gene's germline CDR1 is SEHNR and CDR2 FQNEAQ (reference sequence). CDR3 protein: CASSLATARPNSPLHF. The CDR3 region has the DNA TGTGCCAGCAGCTTAGCGACAGCTCGCCCGAATTCACCCCTCCACTTT.

The chain combines TRBV4-1 with TRBJ2-3; 10 bases are a match to TRBD2. Trimming cost V 3 bases and J 4 bases; bases outside gene matches: 7. Germline lookup yields CDR1 MGHRA and CDR2 YSYEKL. There are 16 residues in the CDR3. CDR3 sequence: CASSQARLAGSDTQYF. CDR3 DNA: TGCGCCAGCAGCCAGGCCAGACTAGCGGGCTCAGATACGCAGTATTTT.

The V call is TRBV7-5, the J call TRBJ1-6. TRBV7-5 is noted as a pseudogene. The CDR3 loop spans 11 amino acids. The DNA for the CDR3 is TGTGCCAGACGGGGGGATTCACCCCTCCACTTT. Protein: CARRGDSPLHF.

The genes are TRBV5-1 and TRBJ2-7, with 8 bases lining up with TRBD1. In germline, CDR1 is SGHRS, CDR2 YFSETQ. The CDR3 length is 15 residues. V was clipped by 5 bases and J by 2 bases; unmatched bases: 9. The CDR3 region is CASSPGHRGAYEQYF. CDR3 nucleotides: TGCGCCAGCAGTCCCGGGCACAGGGGGGCCTACGAGCAGTACTTC.

The chain uses TRBV28 and TRBJ1-2; possible D gene TRBD1, 5 bases. This CDR3 is built from 14 residues. Per the germline V gene, CDR1 is MDHEN and CDR2 is SYDVKM. V gave up 7 bases and J gave up 0 bases, with 12 bases separating them. In nucleotides, the CDR3 is TGTGCCAGCAATTGGGGGGAAACTAACTATGGCTACACCTTC. It yields the protein CASNWGETNYGYTF.

The chain has TRBV11-2 and TRBJ2-1; 7 bases are a match to TRBD2. There are 16 residues in the CDR3. Germline V gene data show CDR1 as SGHAT and CDR2 as FQNNGV. Unmatched junction bases numbered 8, after V lost 0 bases and J lost 6 bases. The DNA of the CDR3 is TGTGCCAGCAGCTTAGATCTCAGGACTAGTAGCAATGAGCAGTTCTTC. Translating gives CASSLDLRTSSNEQFF.

V usage is TRBV5-5 and J usage is TRBJ1-3; D is uncertain. V was trimmed by 0 bases and J by 4 bases, leaving 8 bases between them. This CDR3 is built from 14 residues. Germline CDR1 reads SGHKS; CDR2 reads YYEKEE (reference sequence). Here the CDR3 reads CASSLVGLGNTIYF. The CDR3 coding sequence is TGTGCCAGCAGCTTGGTAGGGCTGGGAAACACCATATATTTT.

This rearrangement joins TRBV6-2 or TRBV6-3 to TRBJ2-7; 7 bases line up with TRBD2. Germline-derived CDR1 and CDR2 are MNHEY and SVGEGT. CDR3 size: 15 residues. V dropped 4 bases and J dropped 5; count of bases not matched to a gene: 11. The CDR3 protein is CASSSEGLVPNEQYF. The CDR3 DNA reads as TGTGCCAGCAGTTCTGAAGGACTAGTCCCAAACGAGCAGTACTTC.

The chain uses TRBV5-6 and TRBJ2-1, with 9 bases fitting TRBD1. This CDR3 comprises 15 residues. Trimming removed 3 bases from V and 9 bases from J; junction bases left unmatched: 10. CDR1 is SGHDT, CDR2 YYEEEE, per germline. CDR3 in amino acids: CASSSGQGLLGEQFF. CDR3 nucleotide sequence: TGTGCCAGCAGCTCGGGACAGGGCCTATTGGGTGAGCAGTTCTTC.

This chain uses TRBV7-2 with TRBJ2-1; D may be TRBD2 (5 bases). Trimming pared 4 bases from V and 7 bases from J, leaving 14 bases between. CDR1 SGHTA and CDR2 FQGNSA come from the germline V gene. This CDR3 region has 14 residues. CDR3 DNA sequence: TGTGCCAGCAGCTCGGTTCGTGGCGGGAATGAGCAGTTCTTC. This codes for CASSSVRGGNEQFF.

The J gene is TRBJ2-1, the V gene TRBV4-3; no clear D gene. CDR3 length: 12 amino acids. Per the germline V gene, CDR1 is LGHNA and CDR2 is YSLEER. V lost 2 bases, J lost 10 bases, and 9 bases lay in between. As DNA, the CDR3 is TGCGCCAGCAGCCAACTAGGCACCGAGCAGTTCTTC. It encodes CASSQLGTEQFF.

V usage is TRBV7-6 and J usage is TRBJ1-4, with a weak D call TRBD1 (6 bases). In germline, CDR1 is SGHVS, CDR2 FNYEAQ. The length of the CDR3 is 15 residues. V lost 10 bases and J lost 5, with 20 bases in between. CDR3 sequence (DNA): TGTGCCACCCGAAGGGGGGTGCAAAAGAATGAAAAACTGTTTTTT. Encoded protein: CATRRGVQKNEKLFF.

This clone was seen a single time. This chain joins TRBV5-1 and TRBJ2-1; possibly TRBD2 for D (6 bases). V lost 1 base to trimming and J lost 8 bases, with 16 bases between them. CDR1 is SGHRS, CDR2 YFSETQ, per germline. The CDR3 length is 15 residues. This chain's CDR3 is CASSLTGGSGDEQFF. DNA for the CDR3: TGCGCCAGCAGCTTGACCGGGGGTAGCGGCGATGAGCAGTTCTTC.